This is a list of T cell receptor beta chains from one sample in a study of a mutant IDH1 vaccine in newly diagnosed glioma. These receptors have no identified antigens. The assay was immunoSEQ multiplex PCR, and TCRdb's table has in-frame clones only and misses some. The table has some 54,000 clones, about 85% seen once. The sequenced sample was PBMCs, obtained from a glioma patient whose treatment included an IDH1 peptide vaccine. These receptors originate from a woman under 30 with glioma. Each CDR3 is given with its conserved first and last residue. Fields, in order: D gene, J gene, V gene, clone size, CDR3 length, CDR3 protein, CDR3 DNA. The D gene is left open where the match is weak. Size is omitted from some rows. Given values are once, few, many or a class for expanded clones.

>-|TRBJ1-4|TRBV7-9|-|15
CASSARPGAEEKLFF
TGTGCCAGCAGCGCCCGGCCGGGGGCAGAGGAAAAACTGTTTTTT
>-|TRBJ2-7|TRBV9|-|13
CASSVASSVEQYF
TGTGCCAGCAGCGTAGCTAGCTCCGTCGAGCAGTACTTC
>-|TRBJ2-1|TRBV28|-|12
CASSFEYNEQFF
TGTGCCAGCAGTTTCGAGTACAATGAGCAGTTCTTC
>TRBD2|TRBJ2-7|TRBV7-2|-|15
CASSALAGGPYEQYF
TGTGCCAGCAGCGCACTAGCGGGGGGGCCTTACGAGCAGTACTTC
>-|TRBJ2-5|TRBV6-6|-|15
CASRENSGLLETQYF
TGTGCCAGCAGGGAAAACTCGGGGCTGCTCGAGACCCAGTACTTC
>-|TRBJ2-6|TRBV28|-|17
CASSIYLTQSRANVLTF
TGTGCCAGCAGTATCTATTTGACACAAAGTCGGGCCAACGTCCTGACTTTC
>TRBD1|TRBJ1-1|TRBV6-6|-|15
CASSYSKGALTEAFF
TGTGCCAGCAGTTACTCAAAGGGGGCGCTTACTGAAGCTTTCTTT
>-|TRBJ2-7|TRBV10-3|-|14
CAIGGGGGAYEQYF
TGTGCCATCGGGGGGGGCGGCGGGGCCTACGAGCAGTACTTC
>TRBD1|TRBJ2-7|TRBV19|once|13
CASENRGGDEQYF
TGTGCCAGTGAGAACAGGGGTGGGGACGAGCAGTACTTC
>TRBD1|TRBJ1-1|TRBV6-5|-|16
CASSYSLRGGRTEAFF
TGTGCCAGCAGTTACTCGCTCAGGGGGGGTCGCACTGAAGCTTTCTTT
>-|TRBJ1-5|TRBV6-5|-|13
CASSYYGLEPQHF
TGTGCCAGCAGTTACTATGGGCTGGAGCCCCAGCATTTT
>-|TRBJ1-4|TRBV19|-|15
CASSILGGRVEKLFF
TGTGCCAGTAGTATATTGGGGGGGCGAGTTGAAAAACTGTTTTTT
>TRBD1|TRBJ1-5|TRBV19|-|15
CASRGTGTSNQPQHF
TGTGCCAGTAGGGGGACAGGAACTAGCAATCAGCCCCAGCATTTT
>TRBD2|TRBJ2-1|TRBV6-5|-|15
CASRLAGGSYNEQFF
TGTGCCAGCAGGTTAGCGGGGGGATCCTACAATGAGCAGTTCTTC
>-|TRBJ1-1|TRBV29-1|few|8
CSDAQAFF
TGCAGTGACGCACAAGCTTTCTTT
>TRBD2|TRBJ2-4|TRBV4-1|-|14
CASSHGDYKNIQYF
TGCGCCAGCAGCCACGGGGACTATAAAAACATTCAGTACTTC
>TRBD1|TRBJ1-5|TRBV6-5|-|13
CASRRGQGQPQHF
TGTGCCAGCAGGAGGGGACAGGGTCAGCCCCAGCATTTT
>-|TRBJ2-1|TRBV4-3|-|16
CASSQVGGGPYNEQFF
TGCGCCAGCAGCCAAGTTGGGGGGGGCCCCTACAATGAGCAGTTCTTC
>TRBD1|TRBJ1-2|TRBV5-1|-|15
CASSIGDRTGSAYTF
TGCGCCAGCAGCATCGGGGACCGGACAGGGAGCGCCTACACCTTC
>TRBD2|TRBJ2-2|TRBV5-1|-|13
CAGSGGPTGELFF
TGCGCCGGGAGCGGGGGTCCCACCGGGGAGCTGTTTTTT
>TRBD1|TRBJ2-3|TRBV19|-|16
CASSIRQGATTDTQYF
TGTGCCAGTAGTATCAGACAGGGGGCCACGACAGATACGCAGTATTTT
>-|TRBJ1-5|TRBV2|-|15
CASSEWQGGNQPQHF
TGTGCCAGCAGTGAGTGGCAGGGAGGCAATCAGCCCCAGCATTTT
>-|TRBJ1-1|TRBV19|-|14
CASSLGEINTEAFF
TGTGCCAGTAGCCTGGGGGAGATTAACACTGAAGCTTTCTTT
>-|TRBJ2-7|TRBV7-8|-|15
CASSLELGMIYEQYF
TGTGCCAGCAGCTTAGAGTTAGGGATGATATACGAGCAGTACTTC
>-|TRBJ2-3|TRBV13|-|17
CASSFGSGRAPTDTQYF
TGTGCCAGCAGCTTCGGGTCGGGCAGGGCACCAACAGATACGCAGTATTTT
>-|TRBJ1-2|TRBV18|-|15
CASSPQQGPNYGYTF
TGTGCCAGCTCACCGCAACAGGGTCCTAACTATGGCTACACCTTC
>-|TRBJ2-1|TRBV12-5|-|14
CASGLSTGLSEQFF
TGTGCTAGTGGTTTATCCACAGGGCTTAGTGAGCAGTTCTTC
>-|TRBJ2-3|TRBV6-5|-|13
CASRVGGTDTQYF
TGTGCCAGCAGGGTAGGGGGCACAGATACGCAGTATTTT
>-|TRBJ1-1|TRBV5-6|-|14
CASSFTQGNAEAFF
TGTGCCAGCAGCTTTACACAGGGTAACGCTGAAGCTTTCTTT
>-|TRBJ2-3|TRBV13|-|14
CASSLATGTDTQYF
TGTGCCAGCAGCTTAGCCACCGGGACGGATACGCAGTATTTT
>-|TRBJ2-7|TRBV2|-|14
CASRVQEGTYEQYF
TGTGCCAGCAGGGTGCAGGAGGGGACCTACGAGCAGTACTTC
>TRBD1|TRBJ1-2|TRBV7-3|-|14
CASSLAGGPYGYTF
TGTGCCAGCAGCTTAGCAGGGGGGCCCTATGGCTACACCTTC
>-|TRBJ1-1|TRBV5-6|few|14
CASSLPPRGTEAFF
TGTGCCAGCAGCTTGCCCCCAAGGGGCACTGAAGCTTTCTTT
>TRBD1|TRBJ1-1|TRBV5-6|-|14
CASSIQGAYTEAFF
TGTGCCAGCAGCATCCAGGGGGCGTACACTGAAGCTTTCTTT
>-|TRBJ2-1|TRBV25-1|-|13
CASRGGPYNEQFF
TGTGCCAGTCGAGGAGGGCCCTACAATGAGCAGTTCTTC
>-|TRBJ2-1|TRBV29-1|-|14
CSVDVLASYNEQFF
TGCAGCGTTGATGTTCTCGCCTCCTACAATGAGCAGTTCTTC
>TRBD1|TRBJ2-3|TRBV9|-|14
CASSTGTGKGTQYF
TGTGCCAGCAGCACCGGGACAGGGAAGGGTACGCAGTATTTT
>-|TRBJ1-3|TRBV14|-|15
CASSLTDRSGNTIYF
TGTGCCAGCAGTCTTACCGATCGTTCTGGAAACACCATATATTTT
>-|TRBJ2-7|TRBV6-5|-|13
CASKAFGDYEQYF
TGTGCCAGCAAAGCCTTTGGTGACTACGAGCAGTACTTC
>-|TRBJ2-3|TRBV21-1|-|20
CASSTVGLIIPLSSTDTQYF
TGTGCCAGCAGCACAGTCGGCTTGATAATACCACTCTCTAGCACAGATACGCAGTATTTT
>-|TRBJ2-1|TRBV27|-|16
CASSLGQVLTYNEQFF
TGTGCCAGCAGTCTGGGACAAGTCCTAACCTACAATGAGCAGTTCTTC
>TRBD1|TRBJ2-4|TRBV13|-|18
CASSLGVGQGWTKNIQYF
TGTGCCAGCAGCTTAGGGGTCGGACAGGGGTGGACCAAAAACATTCAGTACTTC
>TRBD1|TRBJ2-2|TRBV6-4|-|14
CATSVQGASGELFF
TGTGCCACCTCTGTACAGGGGGCTTCCGGGGAGCTGTTTTTT
>-|TRBJ2-5|TRBV19|-|13
CASSPSLQETQYF
TGTGCCAGTAGCCCCTCCCTCCAAGAGACCCAGTACTTC
>TRBD2|TRBJ2-3|TRBV6-1|-|15
CASSETSGRADTQYF
TGTGCCAGCAGTGAGACTAGCGGGAGGGCGGATACGCAGTATTTT
>-|TRBJ1-2|TRBV19|-|13
CASSEGGAYGYTF
TGTGCCAGTAGTGAAGGGGGAGCCTATGGCTACACCTTC
>-|TRBJ2-4|TRBV2|once|15
CASSGGPVAKNIQYF
TGTGCCAGCAGTGGGGGACCCGTAGCCAAAAACATTCAGTACTTC
>TRBD1|TRBJ2-7|TRBV7-2|-|14
CASSLAGTAYEQYF
TGTGCCAGCAGCTTAGCAGGGACAGCCTACGAGCAGTACTTC
>-|TRBJ2-3|TRBV14|-|14
CASSQWRVPDTQYF
TGTGCCAGCAGCCAATGGAGGGTACCAGATACGCAGTATTTT
>-|TRBJ1-4|TRBV14|few|17
CASSQDSPNWLNEKLFF
TGTGCCAGCAGCCAAGACTCGCCTAACTGGCTTAATGAAAAACTGTTTTTT
>-|TRBJ1-1|TRBV7-2|few|13
CASSLGMNTEAFF
TGTGCCAGCAGCCTGGGTATGAACACTGAAGCTTTCTTT